The 31 T cell receptor beta chains below were found in one sample sequenced in a study of cytomegalovirus exposure and HLA in healthy donors. PCR used 60 Vbeta primers and 13 Jbeta primers. Sequencing was performed with immunoSEQ multiplex PCR; in TCRdb, only in-frame clones are kept and a portion is missing. In the table there are 100,000 or so clones, about four fifths of which are singletons. The sequenced sample was PBMCs. These receptors originate from a man in his thirties or forties in good health and CMV-seronegative.

The CDR3 region has the DNA TGTGCCAGCAGTTTAGCGGGGAGCAACAATGAGCAGTTCTTC. Residues: CASSLAGSNNEQFF. This sequence joins TRBV6-1 and TRBJ2-1; 8 nucleotides line up with TRBD2. The J segment lost 5 bases and the V segment lost 5 bases, leaving 5 bases of the junction unmatched. This CDR3 region has 14 residues. Germline assignment: CDR1 MNHNS and CDR2 SASEGT.

The V gene is TRBV9, the J gene TRBJ2-1; no reliable D call. The V end lost 0 bases, the J end lost 7 bases, and 11 bases lay between the germline ends. From germline, CDR1 is SGDLS and CDR2 YYNGEE. The CDR3 loop spans 14 amino acids. In DNA form, the CDR3 reads TGTGCCAGCAGCGTAGACTTGGGCTCTAATGAGCAGTTCTTC. Translation gives CASSVDLGSNEQFF.

This chain connects TRBV7-3 to TRBJ2-1; D perhaps matches TRBD2 (6 bases). The V gene's germline CDR1 is SGHTA and CDR2 FQGTGA. The CDR3 runs to 15 residues. V dropped 5 bases and J dropped 9 bases, with 20 bases sitting between them. Here the CDR3 reads CASSVAGYQGGEQFF. As DNA, the CDR3 is TGTGCCAGCAGCGTCGCGGGATACCAGGGCGGTGAGCAGTTCTTC.

The gene calls are TRBV5-1 and TRBJ2-3, with D maybe TRBD2 (7 bases). The germline V gene has CDR1 SGHRS and CDR2 YFSETQ. The ends were cut back, 1 base at V and 9 bases at J, with 15 bases in the middle. CDR3 length: 14 residues. The CDR3 protein is CASSLYLGGDTQYF. The DNA for the CDR3 is TGCGCCAGCAGCTTGTATCTAGGGGGGGACACGCAGTATTTT.

The rearrangement links TRBV6-5 to TRBJ2-2; 9 bases are shared with TRBD1. The CDR3 runs to 16 residues. Germline lookup yields CDR1 MNHEY and CDR2 SVGAGI. The ends lost 4 bases at V and 4 bases at J; junction bases unmatched: 7. The CDR3 bases are TGTGCCAGCAGTTTCGACAGGGGGGCCGGCACCGGGGAGCTGTTTTTT. Translated, it gives CASSFDRGAGTGELFF.

The rearrangement joins TRBV19 to TRBJ2-7, with D tentatively TRBD1 (6 bases). Germline-derived CDR1 and CDR2 are LNHDA and SQIVND (reference sequence). The CDR3 length is 14 residues. V was shortened by 2 bases and J by 5 bases, with 13 bases between the two germline ends. The CDR3 region has the DNA TGTGCCAGTAGTATACAGGGGAGAGGCGACGAGCAGTACTTC. It specifies CASSIQGRGDEQYF. Full variable domain (remainder filled in from reference TRBV19 and TRBJ2-7): DGGITQSPKYLFRKEGQNVTLSCEQNLNHDAMYWYRQDPGQGLRLIYYSQIVNDFQKGDIAEGYSVSREKKESFPLTVTSAQKNPTAFYLCASSIQGRGDEQYFGPGTRLTVT.

The CDR3 region is CATLRGTGELFF. CDR3 nucleotides: TGTGCCACCCTAAGGGGTACCGGGGAGCTGTTTTTT. This rearrangement joins TRBV19 to TRBJ2-2; possibly TRBD1 for D (5 bases). CDR3 size: 12 residues. Trimming left V 10 bases short and J 5 bases short, with 11 bases between. The germline gives CDR1 LNHDA, CDR2 SQIVND (reference sequence).

V is TRBV7-9 and J is TRBJ1-1, with a tentative D call TRBD1 (5 bases). CDR1 SEHNR and CDR2 FQNEAQ come from the germline V gene (reference sequence). Trimming stripped 1 base from V and 6 bases from J, with 12 bases between. The CDR3 is 14 amino acids. CDR3 nucleotide sequence: TGTGCCAGCAGCTTAGGATCCGGGGGGGCTGAAGCTTTCTTT. Translation gives CASSLGSGGAEAFF.

There are a few counts of this clone. J is TRBJ2-6 and V is TRBV4-2; the D gene is possibly TRBD1 (5 bases). CDR1 LGHNA and CDR2 YNFKEQ come from the germline V gene. The V end lost 1 base, the J end lost 2 bases, and 9 bases lay between the germline ends. This CDR3 is 16 amino acids long. Written as DNA, the CDR3 is TGTGCCAGCAGCCAAGTTCAACAGGCTGGGGCCAACGTCCTGACTTTC. This translates into CASSQVQQAGANVLTF.

This rearrangement joins TRBV15 to TRBJ2-3; 9 positions match TRBD1. From germline, CDR1 is LNHNV and CDR2 YYDKDF (reference sequence). The CDR3 runs 17 residues. J gave up 4 bases and V 0 bases, and 8 bases lay outside the gene matches. As DNA, the CDR3 is TGTGCCACCAGCAGAGAAAAAAGGGGACAGGGATCAGATACGCAGTATTTT. The encoded protein is CATSREKRGQGSDTQYF.

The J gene is TRBJ2-5, the V gene TRBV6-5; D remains ambiguous. The CDR3 is made up of 13 amino acids. Germline V lookup: CDR1 MNHEY, CDR2 SVGAGI. V shed 1 base and J shed 5 bases, with 8 bases lying between them. The CDR3 reads CASSYYRSETQYF. CDR3 sequence (DNA): TGTGCCAGCAGTTACTACCGGTCTGAGACCCAGTACTTC.

The V gene is TRBV28, the J gene TRBJ2-6; maybe TRBD1 (5 bases). The CDR3 spans 17 residues. V was pared by 6 bases and J by 0 bases, with 15 bases between. Germline lookup yields CDR1 MDHEN and CDR2 SYDVKM. The CDR3 sequence is CASSSIGVNSGANVLTF. In nucleotides, the CDR3 is TGTGCCAGCAGCTCGATAGGGGTAAACTCTGGGGCCAACGTCCTGACTTTC.

This clone was observed a handful of times. The CDR3 DNA is TGTGCCTGGAGTCGAGGGACAGGGGATGAAAAACTGTTTTTT. This codes for CAWSRGTGDEKLFF. The gene calls are TRBV30 and TRBJ1-4; 10 nucleotides align to TRBD1. CDR1 and CDR2 (germline): GTSNPN, SVGIG (reference sequence). This CDR3 is built from 14 residues. Losses at the gene ends were 2 bases for V and 6 bases for J; bases not matched to a gene: 3.

The chain uses TRBV7-2 and TRBJ2-2, with 11 nucleotides matching TRBD2. Germline trimming cut 0 bases from V and 3 bases from J; bases unmatched to any gene: 0. Germline-derived CDR1 and CDR2 are SGHTA and FQGNSA. The CDR3 sequence is 16 residues long. In DNA, the CDR3 is TGTGCCAGCAGCTTAGCGACTAGCGGGGACACCGGGGAGCTGTTTTTT. It encodes CASSLATSGDTGELFF.

This clone occurred once. The chain combines TRBV5-1 with TRBJ2-7; 9 nucleotides agree with TRBD1. Germline CDR1 reads SGHRS; CDR2 reads YFSETQ. This CDR3 has 15 amino acids. Trimming cost V 3 bases and J 4 bases; bases outside gene matches: 8. CDR3 amino acids: CASSSLQGAGYEQYF. The CDR3 nucleotides are TGCGCCAGCAGCTCATTACAGGGGGCTGGGTACGAGCAGTACTTC.

The V call is TRBV7-2, the J call TRBJ2-1, with 9 bases aligning to TRBD1. Germline V CDR1 and CDR2: SGHTA, FQGNSA. The V segment lost 1 base and the J segment 9 bases; nucleotides outside the gene matches: 10. The CDR3 loop spans 16 amino acids. For the CDR3, the DNA is TGTGCCAGCAGCTTAGAGGGGGACAGGGAAAACGGTGAGCAGTTCTTC. This encodes CASSLEGDRENGEQFF.

This clone was found a few times. As DNA, the CDR3 is TGTGCCAGCAGCTTCGGAGGGGGCTACACCTTC. It yields the protein CASSFGGGYTF. The chain employs TRBV5-6 and TRBJ1-2; D is unclear. The CDR3 runs 11 residues. Germline CDR1 SGHDT, CDR2 YYEEEE. With 2 bases removed from V and 8 bases from J, the gap between germline ends came to 7 bases.

The CDR3 loop is CASSWVGQPYNSPLHF. The CDR3 bases are TGTGCCAGCAGCTGGGTGGGGCAGCCCTATAATTCACCCCTCCACTTT. The chain employs TRBV5-8 and TRBJ1-6; D perhaps matches TRBD1 (5 bases). This CDR3 has 16 amino acids. The germline gives CDR1 SGHTS, CDR2 YDEGEE. V lost 3 bases, J lost 2 bases, and 12 bases lay in between.

The chain's CDR3 is CASSGDREGNTIYF. CDR3 bases: TGTGCCAGCAGCGGGGACAGGGAAGGAAACACCATATATTTT. The chain joins TRBV7-2 to TRBJ1-3; 9 bases line up with TRBD1. Germline CDR1 SGHTA, CDR2 FQGNSA. V trimming: 5 bases; J trimming: 4 bases; junction bases outside the gene matches: 3. The CDR3 spans 14 residues.

This clone is medium-sized by share. The CDR3 DNA sequence: TGCGCCAGCAGCTCGGGATTACACAGGGGGGACACCGGGGAGCTGTTTTTT. It translates to CASSSGLHRGDTGELFF. The V and J genes are TRBV4-3 and TRBJ2-2, with 8 positions matching TRBD1. The length of the CDR3 is 17 residues. Per germline, CDR1 LGHNA and CDR2 YSLEER. After removal of 5 bases from V and 3 bases from J, the junction contained 11 bases not matched to a gene.

Worth noting for this clone: A far larger clone is only one base removed, so a read error is likely. The rearrangement joins TRBV25-1 to TRBJ2-7; 7 bases line up with TRBD2. Germline values: CDR1 MGHDK, CDR2 SYGVNS. The CDR3 covers 15 residues. V lost 1 base to trimming and J lost 7 bases; unmatched junction nucleotides: 10. The CDR3 sequence is CASSESLAVTNEQYF. DNA of the CDR3: TGTGCCAGCAGTGAATCTCTAGCGGTAACCAATGAGCAGTACTTC.

This clone was detected only once. This sequence joins TRBV19 and TRBJ2-5; 9 positions match TRBD1. This CDR3 is built from 16 residues. Per the germline V gene, CDR1 is LNHDA and CDR2 is SQIVND (reference sequence). After removal of 3 bases from V and 1 base from J, the junction contained 6 bases not matched to a gene. The CDR3 coding sequence is TGTGCCAGTAGTATCCGCCGGACAGGGGTCCAAGAGACCCAGTACTTC. Amino acids: CASSIRRTGVQETQYF.

V gene TRBV18 combines with J gene TRBJ2-6; weak D call: TRBD1 (5 bases). CDR1 is KGHSH, CDR2 LQKENI, per germline. This CDR3 contains 15 residues. The germline V and J ends were trimmed by 6 bases and 4 bases, with 13 bases remaining between them. This chain's CDR3 is CASSLGHGGANVLTF. For the CDR3, the DNA is TGTGCCAGCTCCCTTGGACACGGCGGGGCCAACGTCCTGACTTTC.

The CDR3 sequence is CASSPPNSQETQYF. As DNA, the CDR3 is TGTGCCAGCTCACCACCGAACAGCCAAGAGACCCAGTACTTC. The J gene is TRBJ2-5, the V gene TRBV18; D not resolved. Trimming pared 0 bases from V and 1 base from J, leaving 6 bases between. There are 14 residues in the CDR3. Germline CDR1 is KGHSH and CDR2 is LQKENI. Full variable domain (rest looked up from reference TRBV18 and TRBJ2-5): NAGVMQNPRHLVRRRGQEARLRCSPMKGHSHVYWYRQLPEEGLKFMVYLQKENIIDESGMPKERFSAEFPKEGPSILRIQQVVRGDSAAYFCASSPPNSQETQYFGPGTRLLVL.

V is TRBV7-9 and J is TRBJ1-5; D unclear. Germline V gene lookup returns CDR1 SEHNR and CDR2 FQNEAQ (reference sequence). Trimming left V 3 bases short and J 5 bases short, with 8 bases between. CDR3 length: 13 residues. The CDR3 loop is CASSFNEDQPQHF. Written as DNA, the CDR3 is TGTGCCAGCAGCTTTAACGAGGATCAGCCCCAGCATTTT. Combining the CDR3 with reference TRBV7-9 and TRBJ1-5 gives the whole variable domain DTGVSQNPRHKITKRGQNVTFRCDPISEHNRLYWYRQTLGQGPEFLTYFQNEAQLEKSRLLSDRFSAERPKGSFSTLEIQRTEQGDSAMYLCASSFNEDQPQHFGDGTRLSIL.

The chain couples TRBV5-1 to TRBJ2-1; weak D call: TRBD2 (6 bases). The CDR3 is 13 residues long. CDR1 and CDR2 (germline): SGHRS, YFSETQ. V was shortened by 7 bases and J by 1 base, with 9 bases between the two germline ends. This CDR3 reads CASRRDSYNEQFF. The CDR3 bases are TGCGCCAGCCGGAGGGATTCCTACAATGAGCAGTTCTTC.

J is TRBJ2-7 and V is TRBV5-1; TRBD1 aligns across 9 bases. Germline V gene lookup returns CDR1 SGHRS and CDR2 YFSETQ. V trimming: 0 bases; J trimming: 7 bases; junction bases outside the gene matches: 8. This CDR3 comprises 15 residues. In DNA, the CDR3 is TGCGCCAGCAGCTTGGTGGGGACAGGGACAGGGGAGCAGTACTTC. Translating gives CASSLVGTGTGEQYF.

The chain combines TRBV28 with TRBJ2-5, with 9 bases aligning to TRBD1. CDR3 length: 13 amino acids. From germline, CDR1 is MDHEN and CDR2 SYDVKM. V dropped 6 bases and J dropped 5; count of bases not matched to a gene: 4. The CDR3: CASRNRGLETQYF. CDR3 in DNA: TGTGCCAGCAGGAACAGGGGGCTGGAGACCCAGTACTTC.

This clone was found once. The V gene is TRBV2, the J gene TRBJ2-7, with a possible D match to TRBD1 (6 bases). Looked up from germline, CDR1 is SNHLY and CDR2 is FYNNEI. Trimming removed 3 bases at V and 7 bases at J, with 13 bases between. CDR3 size: 13 residues. The CDR3 reads CASSEDSLLEQYF. DNA of the CDR3: TGTGCCAGCAGTGAGGACAGCCTCTTGGAGCAGTACTTC.

V gene TRBV4-3 combines with J gene TRBJ2-1; D is ambiguous. This CDR3 is built from 14 residues. V lost 1 base, J lost 2 bases, and 6 bases lay in between. In germline, CDR1 is LGHNA, CDR2 YSLEER. The CDR3 loop is CASSQVSAYNEQFF. Written as DNA, the CDR3 is TGCGCCAGCAGCCAAGTTTCCGCCTACAATGAGCAGTTCTTC.

The V and J genes are TRBV9 and TRBJ2-2, with D unclear. Between the trimmed V and J ends, which lost 1 base and 3 bases, there was a span of 10 bases. The CDR3 has 15 amino acids. Germline CDR1 SGDLS, CDR2 YYNGEE. In DNA, the CDR3 is TGTGCCAGCAGCGTATCATCAGTCTACACCGGGGAGCTGTTTTTT. It encodes CASSVSSVYTGELFF.